This TCR beta chain was recovered during a study of blood T cell repertoires in COVID-19. The assay was immunoSEQ multiplex PCR, and TCRdb's table has in-frame clones only and misses some. The data show more than 100,000 clones, approximately 79% seen once. The participants were between roughly 18 and 89 years old and came from 24 US areas. The V segment lost 7 bases and the J segment 7 bases; nucleotides outside the gene matches: 18. Germline V gives CDR1 MDHEN, CDR2 SYDVKM. The CDR3 has 18 residues. The specimen sequenced was PBMCs or T cells enriched from blood (not recorded which). The sequence derives from a man aged 40-55 years with acute COVID-19. The V and J genes are TRBV28 and TRBJ1-4; 10 positions match TRBD1. CDR3 nucleotides: TGTGCCAGCACCCCCGGGGACAGGGGTTGGGGCGGGGTTGAAAAACTGTTTTTT. Translation: CASTPGDRGWGGVEKLFF. Drawing the rest from reference TRBV28 and TRBJ1-4, the complete variable domain is DVKVTQSSRYLVKRTGEKVFLECVQDMDHENMFWYRQDPGLGLRLIYFSYDVKMKEKGDIPEGYSVSREKKERFSLILESASTNQTSMYLCASTPGDRGWGGVEKLFFGSGTQLSVL.